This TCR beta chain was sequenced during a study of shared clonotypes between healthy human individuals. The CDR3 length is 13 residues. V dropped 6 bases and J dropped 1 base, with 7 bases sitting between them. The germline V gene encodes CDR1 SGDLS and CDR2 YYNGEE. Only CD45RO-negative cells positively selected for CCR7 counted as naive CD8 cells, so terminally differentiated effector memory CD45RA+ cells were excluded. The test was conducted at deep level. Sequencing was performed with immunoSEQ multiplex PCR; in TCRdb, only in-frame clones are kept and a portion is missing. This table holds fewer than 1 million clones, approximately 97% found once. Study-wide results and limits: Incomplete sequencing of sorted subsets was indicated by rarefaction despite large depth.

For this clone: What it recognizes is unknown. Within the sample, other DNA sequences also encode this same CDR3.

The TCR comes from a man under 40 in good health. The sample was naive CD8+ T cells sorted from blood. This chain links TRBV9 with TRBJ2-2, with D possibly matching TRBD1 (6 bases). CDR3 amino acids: CASTGQNTGELFF. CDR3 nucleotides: TGTGCCAGCACGGGACAGAACACCGGGGAGCTGTTTTTT.